This T cell receptor beta chain was captured by sequencing in a study of cytomegalovirus exposure and HLA in healthy donors. Those who donated were healthy bone marrow donors. In the PCR, 60 Vbeta and 13 Jbeta primers were used. How the authors handled the data: The count from a later analysis was tens of millions of unique TCR beta chains, approximately 9.9 million of them shared. TCRdb keeps only in-frame clones here, not all; method: immunoSEQ multiplex PCR. The D gene and trimming were derived from the DNA, and the V and J assignments and clone size from that table. The record lists 130,000 to 150,000 clones, of which the ten most abundant hold 0.96%. Note on this clone: Its antigen is as yet unknown.

The study, taken as a whole, reports: The study assumed roughly uniform donor sequencing depth for presence/absence analyses.

V lost 1 base to trimming and J lost 3 bases; unmatched junction nucleotides: 2. CDR1 and CDR2 from the germline V gene are SGHRS and YFSETQ. The CDR3 spans 15 residues. The receptor was derived from a male donor in good health and CMV-seronegative. The chain employs TRBV5-1 and TRBJ2-2, with 8 bases matching TRBD1. What was sequenced was PBMCs. This CDR3 is CASSLTGGYTGELFF. The CDR3 region has the DNA TGCGCCAGCAGCTTGACAGGGGGGTACACCGGGGAGCTGTTTTTT.